Included here is one T cell receptor (beta chain) sequence, with context. This clone's antigen is unknown. Base qualities were left out, and no much larger clone turns up one base away. Reading the label with the study, this specimen's treatment or condition is: some 19 received Ad26.COV2.S at low or high dose, single or two shots; several received placebo; per-sample allocation not given. For vaccine and placebo recipients, repertoires were sequenced using samples collected on day 63 after the first injection. In Cohort 1b, around 25 adults aged 18-55 years were enrolled at a single site in Boston, USA, between 29 July and 7 August 2020. As a vaccine, Ad26.COV2.S was a replication-incompetent adenovirus type 26 vector that expressed a prefusion-stabilized SARS-CoV-2 spike protein derived from the original Wuhan strain. This sample stems from a study of Ad26.COV2.S vaccination and SARS-CoV-2 variants listed by TCRdb under 2021. In terms of the full investigation: Donors in the vaccine arm were drawn from COV1001, a phase I-IIa trial of Ad26.COV2.S in healthy adults that was multicentre, randomized, double-blind and placebo-controlled. Participants in the trial were split at random into five groups of five each, receiving low-dose or high-dose Ad26.COV2.S once or twice, or else placebo on both occasions. The TCR-sequenced set comprised around 30 samples: about 19 Ad26.COV2.S vaccine recipients, 5 placebo recipients and 8 SARS-CoV-2 convalescent individuals. Ad26.COV2.S was administered intramuscularly at 5 x 10^10 or 1 x 10^11 viral particles, either as a single shot or as two shots given 56 days apart. TCRbeta repertoire sequencing was used to assess the specificity and breadth of SARS-CoV-2-reactive T cell receptors after Ad26.COV2.S vaccination. Investigators remained blinded to trial group allocation during experiments and outcome assessment.

Per the germline V gene, SGDLS is the CDR1 and YYNGEE is the CDR2. CDR3 length: 14 amino acids, cysteine to phenylalanine. The CDR3 DNA has 42 bases and is translated from base 1. V lost 3 bases and J lost 7 bases; the stretch between them is 16 bases long. The immunoSEQ Assay was the method used to sequence TCRbeta CDR3 regions. After extraction, genomic DNA underwent amplification by bias-controlled multiplex PCR, followed by high-throughput sequencing. As for how the authors treated the data: To quantify the absolute abundance of every unique TCRbeta CDR3 region, sequences were collapsed and filtered. Usable DNA was measured by amplifying reference genes present in all nucleated cells, and TCRbeta template counts were normalized to that usable DNA to estimate T cell fraction. Repertoire TCRs were annotated as SARS-CoV-2-specific when V gene, CDR3 amino acid sequence and J gene were exactly matched to a known reactive TCR set. The reference SARS-CoV-2 TCR set came from MIRA and was filtered for enrichment in COVID-19-positive ImmuneCODE repertoires, removing public or cross-reactive TCRs. Using the MIRA antigens, annotated TCRs were further analysed by specific ORF or by position within an ORF. Depth was the summed frequency of annotated unique rearrangements, while breadth was defined as annotated unique rearrangements over total unique productive rearrangements. Two-sided Wilcoxon rank-sum tests were used to compare TCR breadth between groups. Sourced from immuneACCESS, this table was stored by TCRdb with only in-frame sequences that have V and J called. A share of the clones is absent; for the studies checked, an unresolved V gene accounts for under half, and the remainder has no known explanation. The DNA gave D and trimming, while V, J and clone size come from that table. This sample holds a few hundred thousand clones; roughly 90% were observed only once. 3.6% of the sample belongs to the ten largest clones.

The study at large found these results: Comparable non-spike TCR breadth was observed between vaccine and placebo recipients, consistent with only spike being contained in the vaccine. The study lacked the statistical power to compare responses across vaccine doses or regimens. Ad26.COV2.S recipients had higher spike-specific TCR breadth than placebo recipients (P = 0.0014). Substantial breadth of spike-specific CD8+ and CD4+ T cell responses was reported after vaccination. The authors noted that total T cell responses may have been underestimated by the TCR breadth and depth analyses.

The sequence is built from TRBV9 and TRBJ1-2; the D gene assignment is ambiguous. Material: peripheral blood, obtained in a trial of Ad26.COV2.S vaccine versus placebo. This clonotype originated in a person aged 18-65 years who received the Ad26.COV2.S COVID-19 vaccine or a placebo. The CDR3 has the sequence CASSALFYGFGYTF. The bases read TGTGCCAGCAGCGCCCTGTTTTACGGGTTTGGCTACACCTTC.